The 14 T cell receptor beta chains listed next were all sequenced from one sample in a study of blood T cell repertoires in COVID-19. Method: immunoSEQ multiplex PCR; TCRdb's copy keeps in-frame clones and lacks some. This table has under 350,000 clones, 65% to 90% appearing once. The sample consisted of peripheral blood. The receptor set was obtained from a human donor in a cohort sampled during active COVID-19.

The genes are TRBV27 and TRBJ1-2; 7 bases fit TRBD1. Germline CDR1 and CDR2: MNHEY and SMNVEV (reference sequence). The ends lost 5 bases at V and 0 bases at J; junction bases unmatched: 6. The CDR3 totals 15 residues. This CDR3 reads CASSKRQGTNYGYTF. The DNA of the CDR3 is TGTGCCAGCAGTAAGCGACAGGGAACTAACTATGGCTACACCTTC.

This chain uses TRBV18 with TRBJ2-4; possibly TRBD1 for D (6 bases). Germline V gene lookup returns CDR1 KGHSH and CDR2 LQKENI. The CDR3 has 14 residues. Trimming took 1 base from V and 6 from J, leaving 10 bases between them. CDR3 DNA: TGTGCCAGCTCACCACTCGCAGGGGCAAACATTCAGTACTTC. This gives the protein CASSPLAGANIQYF.

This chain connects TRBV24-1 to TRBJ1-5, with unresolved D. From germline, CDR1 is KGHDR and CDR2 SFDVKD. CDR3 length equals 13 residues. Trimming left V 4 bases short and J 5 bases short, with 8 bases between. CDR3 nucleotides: TGTGCCACCAGTGAACGCGGTCATCAGCCCCAGCATTTT. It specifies CATSERGHQPQHF.

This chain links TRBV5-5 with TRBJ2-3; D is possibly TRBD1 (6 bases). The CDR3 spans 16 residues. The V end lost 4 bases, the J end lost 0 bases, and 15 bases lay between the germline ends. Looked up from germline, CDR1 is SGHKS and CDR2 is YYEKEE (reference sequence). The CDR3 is CASSPQGRPSTDTQYF. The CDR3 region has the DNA TGTGCCAGCAGCCCCCAGGGGCGACCTAGCACAGATACGCAGTATTTT.

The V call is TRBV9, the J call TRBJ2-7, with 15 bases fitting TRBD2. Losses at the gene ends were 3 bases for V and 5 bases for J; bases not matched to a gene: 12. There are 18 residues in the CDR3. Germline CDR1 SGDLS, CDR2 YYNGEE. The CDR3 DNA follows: TGTGCCAGCAGCGCCTTTGGACTAGCGGGGGGGACCGTTAACGAGCAGTACTTC. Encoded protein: CASSAFGLAGGTVNEQYF.

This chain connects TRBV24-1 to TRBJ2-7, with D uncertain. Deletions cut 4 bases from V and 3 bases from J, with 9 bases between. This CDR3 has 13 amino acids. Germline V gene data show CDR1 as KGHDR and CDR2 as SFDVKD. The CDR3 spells CATSDSQIYEQYF. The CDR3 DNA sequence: TGTGCCACCAGTGACTCACAGATCTACGAGCAGTACTTC.

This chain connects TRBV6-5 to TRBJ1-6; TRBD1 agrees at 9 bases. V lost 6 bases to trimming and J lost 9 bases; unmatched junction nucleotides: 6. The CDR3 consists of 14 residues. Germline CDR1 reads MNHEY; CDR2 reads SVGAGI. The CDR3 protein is CASRNRGLGSPLHF. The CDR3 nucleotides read TGTGCCAGCAGAAACAGGGGGCTGGGTTCACCCCTCCACTTT.

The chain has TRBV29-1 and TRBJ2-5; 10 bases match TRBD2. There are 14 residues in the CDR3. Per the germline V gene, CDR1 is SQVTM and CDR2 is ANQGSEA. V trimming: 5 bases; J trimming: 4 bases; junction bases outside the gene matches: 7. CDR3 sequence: CSVPLAGYGETQYF. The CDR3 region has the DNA TGCAGCGTTCCACTAGCGGGGTATGGAGAGACCCAGTACTTC.

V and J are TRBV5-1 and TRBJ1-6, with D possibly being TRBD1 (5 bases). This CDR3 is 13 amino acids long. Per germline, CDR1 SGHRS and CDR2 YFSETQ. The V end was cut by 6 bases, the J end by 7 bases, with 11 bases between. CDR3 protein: CASTGGGNSPLHF. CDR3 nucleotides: TGCGCCAGCACCGGGGGGGGAAATTCACCCCTCCACTTT.

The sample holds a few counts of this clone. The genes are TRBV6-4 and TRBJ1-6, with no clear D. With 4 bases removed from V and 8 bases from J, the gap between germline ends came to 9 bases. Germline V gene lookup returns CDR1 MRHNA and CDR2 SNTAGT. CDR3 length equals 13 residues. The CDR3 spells CASSVRGDSPLHF. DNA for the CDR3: TGTGCCAGCAGTGTGCGAGGAGATTCACCCCTCCACTTT.

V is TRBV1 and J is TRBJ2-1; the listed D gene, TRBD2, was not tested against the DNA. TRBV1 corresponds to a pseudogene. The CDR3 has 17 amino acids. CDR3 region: CTSSPSLAGVSYNEQFF. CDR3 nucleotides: TGCACCAGCAGCCCCTCCCTAGCGGGGGTATCCTACAATGAGCAGTTCTTC.

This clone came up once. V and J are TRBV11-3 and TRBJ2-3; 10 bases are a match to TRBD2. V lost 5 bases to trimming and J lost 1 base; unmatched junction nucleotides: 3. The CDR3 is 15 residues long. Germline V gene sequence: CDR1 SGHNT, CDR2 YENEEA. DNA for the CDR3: TGTGCCAGCAGCCTCGGGACTAGCGGCACAGATACGCAGTATTTT. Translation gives CASSLGTSGTDTQYF.

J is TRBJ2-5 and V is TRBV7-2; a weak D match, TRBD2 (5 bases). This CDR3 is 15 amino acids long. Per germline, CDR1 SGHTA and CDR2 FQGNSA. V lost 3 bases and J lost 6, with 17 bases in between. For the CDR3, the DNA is TGTGCCAGCAGCTTGTCGGGTCTCGGGATCCAGACCCAGTACTTC. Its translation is CASSLSGLGIQTQYF.

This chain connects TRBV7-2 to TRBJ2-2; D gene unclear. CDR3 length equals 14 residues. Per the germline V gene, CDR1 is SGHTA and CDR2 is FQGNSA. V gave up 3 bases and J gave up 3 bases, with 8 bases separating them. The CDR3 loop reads CASSLTPYTGELFF. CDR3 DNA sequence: TGTGCCAGCAGCTTGACACCCTACACCGGGGAGCTGTTTTTT.